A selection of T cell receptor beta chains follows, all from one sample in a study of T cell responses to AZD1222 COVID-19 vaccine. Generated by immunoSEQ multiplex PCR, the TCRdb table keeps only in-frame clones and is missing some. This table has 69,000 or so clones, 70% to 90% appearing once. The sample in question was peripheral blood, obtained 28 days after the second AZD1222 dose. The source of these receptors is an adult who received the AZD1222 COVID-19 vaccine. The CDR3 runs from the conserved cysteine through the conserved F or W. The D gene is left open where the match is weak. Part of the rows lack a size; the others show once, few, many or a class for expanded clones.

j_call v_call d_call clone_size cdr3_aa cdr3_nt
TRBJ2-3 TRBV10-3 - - CAISGGGGGTDTQYF TGTGCCATCAGCGGAGGGGGAGGTGGCACAGATACGCAGTATTTT
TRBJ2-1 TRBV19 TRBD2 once CASSWREETNEQFF TGTGCCAGTAGTTGGCGGGAGGAGACGAATGAGCAGTTCTTC
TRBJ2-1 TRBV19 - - CASSISREIGNEQFF TGTGCCAGTAGTATTTCCCGGGAGATCGGCAATGAGCAGTTCTTC
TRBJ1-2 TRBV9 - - CASSVATAGDGYTF TGTGCCAGCAGCGTAGCCACCGCCGGCGATGGCTACACCTTC
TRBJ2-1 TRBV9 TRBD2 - CASSVSGTINNEQFF TGTGCCAGCAGCGTTTCCGGGACTATCAATAATGAGCAGTTCTTC
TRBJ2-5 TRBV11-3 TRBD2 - CASSLEATSGQETQYF TGTGCCAGCAGCTTGGAAGCGACTAGCGGCCAAGAGACCCAGTACTTC
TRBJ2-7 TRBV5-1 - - CASSLGQGGTYEQYF TGCGCCAGCAGCTTGGGGCAGGGCGGCACCTACGAGCAGTACTTC
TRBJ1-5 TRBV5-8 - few CASSFQQNQPQHF TGTGCCAGCAGCTTCCAGCAGAATCAGCCCCAGCATTTT
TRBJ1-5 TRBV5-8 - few CASSLFQGSNQPQHF TGTGCCAGCAGCTTGTTCCAAGGAAGCAATCAGCCCCAGCATTTT
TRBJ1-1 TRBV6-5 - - CASRPRGSNTEAFF TGTGCCAGCAGGCCTAGGGGCTCAAACACTGAAGCTTTCTTT
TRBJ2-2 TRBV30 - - CAGRMGGELFF TGTGCGGGACGAATGGGCGGGGAGCTGTTTTTT
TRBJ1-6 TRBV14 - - CASSQAGRGNSPLHF TGTGCCAGCAGCCAGGCGGGCAGGGGAAATTCACCCCTCCACTTT
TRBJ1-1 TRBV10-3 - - CAISEGVGVQDTEAFF TGTGCCATCAGTGAGGGGGTGGGGGTTCAGGACACTGAAGCTTTCTTT
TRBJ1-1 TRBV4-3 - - CASSQDRGEETEAFF TGCGCCAGCAGCCAAGATCGGGGTGAGGAGACTGAAGCTTTCTTT
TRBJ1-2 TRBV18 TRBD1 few CASSRGQGQGGYTF TGTGCCAGCTCCCGGGGACAGGGCCAAGGGGGCTACACCTTC
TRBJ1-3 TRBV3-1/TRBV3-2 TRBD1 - CASSQGTGGIGSGNTIYF TGTGCCAGCAGCCAAGGGACAGGGGGAATCGGCTCTGGAAACACCATATATTTT
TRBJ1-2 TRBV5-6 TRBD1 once CASSPAGQPNYGYTF TGTGCCAGCAGCCCCGCGGGACAGCCGAACTATGGCTACACCTTC
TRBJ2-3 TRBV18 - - CASSPSSQGQDTQYF TGTGCCAGCTCTCCTTCTAGTCAGGGTCAAGATACGCAGTATTTT
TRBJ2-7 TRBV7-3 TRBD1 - CASSPGDREQYF TGTGCCAGCAGCCCTGGGGACAGAGAGCAGTACTTC
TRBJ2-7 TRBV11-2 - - CASSLDGGPYEQYF TGTGCCAGCAGCTTAGACGGTGGACCTTACGAGCAGTACTTC
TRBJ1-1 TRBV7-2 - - CASSTYTDTEAFF TGTGCCAGCAGCACTTATACCGACACTGAAGCTTTCTTT
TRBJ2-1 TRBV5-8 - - CASSLEGQEGNEQFF TGTGCCAGCAGCCTGGAGGGCCAAGAGGGAAATGAGCAGTTCTTC
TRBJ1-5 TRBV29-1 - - CSVGEGPQPQHF TGCAGCGTTGGTGAGGGACCTCAGCCCCAGCATTTT
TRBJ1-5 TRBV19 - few CASGDQGYSNQPQHF TGTGCCAGTGGGGATCAGGGATATAGCAATCAGCCCCAGCATTTT
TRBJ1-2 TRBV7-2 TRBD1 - CASSLSPGQGVGYGYTF TGTGCCAGCAGCTTAAGCCCTGGACAGGGCGTTGGCTATGGCTACACCTTC
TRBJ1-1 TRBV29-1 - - CSAPGERTEAFF TGCAGCGCCCCAGGGGAGCGAACTGAAGCTTTCTTT
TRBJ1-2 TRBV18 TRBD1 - CASSLGTGLGGYTF TGTGCCAGCTCACTAGGGACAGGGCTAGGCGGCTACACCTTC
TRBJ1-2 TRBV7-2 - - CASTGGGFNYGYTF TGTGCCAGCACCGGGGGGGGGTTTAACTATGGCTACACCTTC
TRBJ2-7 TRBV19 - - CASSKVGGQDEQYF TGTGCCAGTAGTAAGGTGGGAGGCCAGGACGAGCAGTACTTC
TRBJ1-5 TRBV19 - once CASSKVFYQPQHF TGTGCCAGTAGTAAGGTGTTCTATCAGCCCCAGCATTTT
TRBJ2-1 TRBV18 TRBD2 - CASSPPRLAGGNEQFF TGTGCCAGCTCACCACCCAGACTAGCGGGAGGAAATGAGCAGTTCTTC
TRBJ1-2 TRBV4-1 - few CASSQGEVGSGGYTF TGCGCCAGCAGCCAAGGGGAGGTGGGGAGTGGCGGCTACACCTTC
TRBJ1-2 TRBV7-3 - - CASSLATGTEYGYTF TGTGCCAGCAGCTTAGCCACAGGGACCGAATATGGCTACACCTTC
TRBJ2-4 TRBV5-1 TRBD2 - CASSLVAGGKNIQYF TGCGCCAGCAGCTTGGTTGCGGGAGGTAAAAACATTCAGTACTTC
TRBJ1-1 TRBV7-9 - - CASSPTGAEAFF TGTGCCAGCAGCCCTACGGGGGCTGAAGCTTTCTTT
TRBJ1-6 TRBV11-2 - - CASSTGWGNSPLHF TGTGCCAGCAGCACGGGATGGGGGAATTCACCCCTCCACTTT
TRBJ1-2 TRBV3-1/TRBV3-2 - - CASSQDYSPAGGYTF TGTGCCAGCAGCCAAGATTATTCCCCTGCCGGGGGCTACACCTTC
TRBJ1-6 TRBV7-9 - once CASSLGGGDNSPLHF TGTGCCAGCAGCTTAGGGGGAGGAGATAATTCACCCCTCCACTTT
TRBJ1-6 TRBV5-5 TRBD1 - CASSSAGGSYNSPLHF TGTGCCAGCAGCTCCGCAGGGGGCTCCTATAATTCACCCCTCCACTTT
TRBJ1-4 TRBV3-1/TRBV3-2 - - CASSPREATNEKLFF TGTGCCAGCAGCCCCCGCGAAGCAACTAATGAAAAACTGTTTTTT
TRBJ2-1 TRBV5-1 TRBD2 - CASSLGLAVNEQFF TGCGCCAGCAGCTTGGGGCTAGCGGTTAATGAGCAGTTCTTC
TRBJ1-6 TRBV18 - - CASSPREAGNSPLHF TGTGCCAGCTCACCACGTGAGGCAGGGAATTCACCCCTCCACTTT
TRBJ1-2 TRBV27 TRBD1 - CASSLTWGQGAVYGYTF TGTGCCAGCAGTTTAACATGGGGCCAGGGGGCGGTCTATGGCTACACCTTC
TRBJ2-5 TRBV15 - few CATSRSGTPVQETQYF TGTGCCACCAGCAGGTCCGGGACACCCGTCCAAGAGACCCAGTACTTC
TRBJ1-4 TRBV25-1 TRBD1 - CASSNIGTVQKLFF TGTGCCAGCAGTAACATCGGGACAGTCCAAAAACTGTTTTTT
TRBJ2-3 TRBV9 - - CASSVSGLQLPTDTQYF TGTGCCAGCAGCGTCTCGGGACTTCAATTACCCACAGATACGCAGTATTTT
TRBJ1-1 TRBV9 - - CASSVEGMNTEAFF TGTGCCAGCAGCGTAGAGGGTATGAACACTGAAGCTTTCTTT
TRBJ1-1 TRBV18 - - CASSPPVLQGGTEAFF TGTGCCAGCTCACCACCGGTATTACAGGGAGGGACTGAAGCTTTCTTT
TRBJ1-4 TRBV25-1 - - CASSTRTGGEKLFF TGTGCCAGCAGTACTCGTACCGGAGGTGAAAAACTGTTTTTT
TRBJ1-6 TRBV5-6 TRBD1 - CASRPGQGAPNSPLHF TGTGCCAGCAGACCCGGACAGGGGGCGCCGAATTCACCCCTCCACTTT
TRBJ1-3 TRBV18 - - CASSPRTNPGNTIYF TGTGCCAGCTCACCACGCACCAATCCCGGAAACACCATATATTTT
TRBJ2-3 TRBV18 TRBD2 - CASQKRLAGVGTDTQYF TGTGCCAGCCAAAAACGACTAGCGGGAGTAGGGACAGATACGCAGTATTTT
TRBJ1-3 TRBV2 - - CASTADASSGNTIYF TGTGCCAGCACCGCGGACGCGAGCTCTGGAAACACCATATATTTT
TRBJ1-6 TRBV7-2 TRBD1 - CASSPFGQGTDSPLHF TGTGCCAGCAGCCCTTTCGGACAGGGTACGGATTCACCCCTCCACTTT
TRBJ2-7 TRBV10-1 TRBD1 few CASRLSRHKDRGAYEQYF TGCGCCAGCAGACTTTCGCGACACAAGGACAGGGGAGCCTACGAGCAGTACTTC
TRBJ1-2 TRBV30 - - CAWSVTLRLGYTF TGTGCCTGGAGTGTAACTCTGCGGCTAGGCTACACCTTC
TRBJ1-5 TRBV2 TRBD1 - CASGPGQGRRPQHF TGTGCCAGCGGGCCGGGACAGGGCCGGAGGCCCCAGCATTTT
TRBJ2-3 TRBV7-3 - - CASSPGGTDTQYF TGTGCCAGCAGCCCCGGAGGCACAGATACGCAGTATTTT
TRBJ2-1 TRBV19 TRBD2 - CASSPGTSGSWNEQFF TGTGCCAGTAGTCCCGGGACTAGCGGGAGCTGGAATGAGCAGTTCTTC